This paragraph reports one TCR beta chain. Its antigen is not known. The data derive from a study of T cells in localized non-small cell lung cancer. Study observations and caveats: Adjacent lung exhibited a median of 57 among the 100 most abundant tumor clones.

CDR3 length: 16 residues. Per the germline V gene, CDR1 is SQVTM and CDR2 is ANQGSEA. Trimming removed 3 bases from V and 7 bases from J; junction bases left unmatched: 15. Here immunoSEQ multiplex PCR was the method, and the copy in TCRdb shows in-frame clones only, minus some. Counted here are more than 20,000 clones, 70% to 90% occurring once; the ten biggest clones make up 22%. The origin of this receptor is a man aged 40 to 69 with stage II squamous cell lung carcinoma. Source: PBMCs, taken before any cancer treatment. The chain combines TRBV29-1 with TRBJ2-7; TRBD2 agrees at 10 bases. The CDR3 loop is CSVDHGTSATTREQYF. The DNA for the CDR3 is TGCAGCGTTGACCACGGGACTAGCGCGACTACGCGGGAGCAGTACTTC.